Listed below are T cell receptor beta chains from one sample, sequenced in a study of cytomegalovirus exposure and HLA in healthy donors. Measured with immunoSEQ multiplex PCR; TCRdb has only the in-frame clones, and not every one. The table includes 90,000 to 100,000 clones, about 74% detected once. The sequenced sample was PBMCs. These receptors all stem from a female donor in good health and CMV-seronegative. Both conserved end residues are part of each CDR3.

V | CDR3
TRBV28 | CASSFGGNIQYF
TRBV5-1 | CASSLAEQGARGYTF
TRBV6-1 | CASSDTGGSTPDTQYF
TRBV5-1 | CASSLGQGLVNTEAFF
TRBV5-4 | CASSLVAGGLYEQYF
TRBV27 | CASSLRITRTVVNTEAFF
TRBV6-1 | CASSATGGDGGELFF
TRBV23-1 | CASSQMRGGGYTF
TRBV11-2 | CASSVEAINSYEQYF
TRBV2 | CASSDFGNSGNTIYF
TRBV5-1 | CASSLQGEAGNTIYF
TRBV25-1 | CASSDVTSGGFPYNEQFF
TRBV5-1 | CASSSGTSSQNTGELFF
TRBV5-1 | CASTPGQGDSPLHF
TRBV7-2 | CASSRDRVEAGELFF
TRBV2 | CASTIAGGPGYF
TRBV9 | CASSALTRNTEAFF
TRBV18 | CASSPHNLGGQPQHF
TRBV14 | CASSQEAGTARAFF
TRBV7-9 | CASSLARPGWYEQYF
TRBV6-4 | CASSGTSGGGDTQYF
TRBV9 | CASSLPQTSGGYNEQFF
TRBV9 | CASSVALGASYGYTF
TRBV4-2 | CASSSWDRVYEQYF
TRBV21-1 | CASSKGECPSGNTIYF
TRBV28 | CASGGRALNEQFF
TRBV5-6 | CASSGQGGGDTQYF
TRBV9 | CASSPLGEGETQYF
TRBV25-1 | CASSEQQETQYF
TRBV11-2 | CASSLASGDYGYTF
TRBV7-8 | CASSSEGTSKVKVQFF
TRBV7-9 | CSSSLEVAASTQYF
TRBV9 | CASTTSPRGGTGENYGYTF
TRBV4-1 | CASSQEGGRSSYEQYF
TRBV29-1 | CSVPVGGIRGQETQYF
TRBV11-2 | CASSLPLLFIITDTQYF
TRBV5-4 | CASSPITTGGGYNEQFF
TRBV6-5 | CASRSRQGAGSPLHF
TRBV30 | CAWRGDTRTEAFF
TRBV30 | CAWSVWDRIIYGYTF
TRBV29-1 | CSHQGTEAFF
TRBV5-6 | CASSLLAYTEAFF
TRBV7-2 | CASSLAGGRTEAFF
TRBV9 | CASSLGTGISGNTIYF
TRBV10-3 | CAIRGAGDEQYF
TRBV7-9 | CASAPDNNQPQHF
TRBV2 | CASHKEQGAYTDTQYF
TRBV19 | CPPSWGGRITDTQYF
TRBV6-1 | CATPAVAGGTDTQYF
TRBV18 | CASSGGWNYGYTF
TRBV11-2 | CASSLGTGGGRAFF
TRBV30 | CAWSAQGYWDGYTF
TRBV4-2 | CASSQERGGGGTDTQYF
TRBV5-1 | CASSNGDSQGEQYF
TRBV7-6 | CASSLQGSATQYF
TRBV27 | CASPYGTDRSCTDTQYF
TRBV27 | CASSPGTGVLFKEQFF